The 15 T cell receptor beta chains in this list originate from one sample, sequenced in a study of T cell responses to AZD1222 COVID-19 vaccine (dated by TCRdb to about 2021). The method was the immunoSEQ multiplex PCR assay. The table was pulled from immuneACCESS by TCRdb, which kept in-frame rearrangements only. Such tables lose some clones; where checked, under half of the loss comes from unresolved V genes, and the rest has no known cause. A total of about 110,000 clones appear in this sample, about nine tenths of them only once. In total, the top ten clones hold around 4.5% of the sample. In light of the paper, this sample's time point label describes: baseline before first vaccination. The input for sequencing was peripheral blood, taken on day 0 of AZD1222 vaccination. These receptors were taken from an adult in good health.

The chain is built from TRBV14 and TRBJ1-1, with 7 bases fitting TRBD1. V trimming: 1 base; J trimming: 4 bases; junction bases outside the gene matches: 3. This CDR3 region has 14 residues. Germline V gives CDR1 SGHDN, CDR2 FVKESK. The CDR3 region has the DNA TGTGCCAGCAGCCAAGTCAGGGGGGCCACTGAAGCTTTCTTT. Translating it yields CASSQVRGATEAFF.

The CDR3 sequence: CASRSTGDFSGELFF. DNA of the CDR3: TGTGCCAGCAGATCGACAGGGGATTTCTCCGGGGAGCTGTTTTTT. This rearrangement joins TRBV5-4 to TRBJ2-2, with 8 nucleotides matching TRBD1. There are 15 residues in the CDR3. CDR1 is SGHNT and CDR2 is YYREEE in the germline V gene (reference sequence). With 5 bases clipped from V and 6 bases from J, the junction kept 9 bases outside the gene matches.

The V gene is TRBV30, the J gene TRBJ2-6; TRBD1 might be the D (5 bases). Deletions cut 0 bases from V and 0 bases from J, with 6 bases between. CDR1 is GTSNPN, CDR2 SVGIG, per germline (reference sequence). This CDR3 contains 15 residues. CDR3: CAWSVDSSGANVLTF. In nucleotides, the CDR3 is TGTGCCTGGAGTGTCGACAGCTCTGGGGCCAACGTCCTGACTTTC.

This clone has more than one count but fewer than ten. The chain employs TRBV28 and TRBJ1-5, with 7 nucleotides matching TRBD1. The germline gives CDR1 MDHEN, CDR2 SYDVKM. V lost 1 base, J lost 2 bases, and 8 bases stayed unmatched. The CDR3 consists of 17 residues. This CDR3 reads CASSLYAGGNRNQPQHF. In DNA form, the CDR3 reads TGTGCCAGCAGTTTATACGCAGGGGGGAATCGCAATCAGCCCCAGCATTTT. Full variable domain (remainder filled in from reference TRBV28 and TRBJ1-5): DVKVTQSSRYLVKRTGEKVFLECVQDMDHENMFWYRQDPGLGLRLIYFSYDVKMKEKGDIPEGYSVSREKKERFSLILESASTNQTSMYLCASSLYAGGNRNQPQHFGDGTRLSIL.

The chain uses TRBV4-3 and TRBJ1-1; possible D gene TRBD1, 6 bases. The CDR3 length is 15 residues. CDR1 is LGHNA and CDR2 is YSLEER in the germline V gene. V dropped 0 bases and J dropped 6 bases, with 14 bases sitting between them. The CDR3 protein is CASSQETGLPPEAFF. For the CDR3, the DNA is TGCGCCAGCAGCCAAGAAACAGGGTTACCCCCTGAAGCTTTCTTT.

The chain couples TRBV30 to TRBJ1-4; a possible D gene is TRBD1 (6 bases). In germline, CDR1 is GTSNPN, CDR2 SVGIG (reference sequence). Deletions cut 1 base from V and 5 bases from J, with 11 bases between. CDR3 length: 14 residues. CDR3 region: CAWSATGLNEKLFF. CDR3 sequence (DNA): TGTGCCTGGAGTGCGACAGGCTTAAATGAAAAACTGTTTTTT.

Concerning this clone: This CDR3 is also generated by other DNA sequences in the sample. The V and J genes are TRBV6-2 or TRBV6-3 and TRBJ1-1; D not certain. The germline CDR1 and CDR2 sequences are MNHEY and SVGEGT. V gave up 2 bases and J gave up 5 bases, with 3 bases separating them. The CDR3 loop spans 11 amino acids. This chain's CDR3 is CASSYGTEAFF. Here the CDR3 DNA reads TGTGCCAGCAGTTACGGGACTGAAGCTTTCTTT.

The CDR3 sequence: CASRGGGAVNQPQHF. CDR3 in DNA: TGTGCCAGCAGGGGTGGGGGGGCCGTCAATCAGCCCCAGCATTTT. V gene TRBV27 combines with J gene TRBJ1-5, with D possibly matching TRBD1 (6 bases). The CDR3 is made up of 15 amino acids. The germline V gene encodes CDR1 MNHEY and CDR2 SMNVEV (reference sequence). V lost 6 bases, J lost 3 bases, and 15 bases lay in between.

This clone has just one count. The DNA for the CDR3 is TGTGCCAGCAGCTTACAGGACAGGGCCTATGGCTACACCTTC. Amino acids: CASSLQDRAYGYTF. The chain recombines TRBV7-9 with TRBJ1-2; TRBD1 matches at 8 bases. CDR3 length equals 14 residues. The V gene's germline CDR1 is SEHNR and CDR2 FQNEAQ (reference sequence). V dropped 2 bases and J dropped 4; count of bases not matched to a gene: 3. Full variable domain (remainder filled in from reference TRBV7-9 and TRBJ1-2): DTGVSQNPRHKITKRGQNVTFRCDPISEHNRLYWYRQTLGQGPEFLTYFQNEAQLEKSRLLSDRFSAERPKGSFSTLEIQRTEQGDSAMYLCASSLQDRAYGYTFGSGTRLTVV.

V is TRBV6-1 and J is TRBJ1-2; possible D gene TRBD1, 5 bases. Deletions cut 7 bases from V and 4 bases from J, with 16 bases between. This CDR3 has 14 amino acids. The germline V gene has CDR1 MNHNS and CDR2 SASEGT. CDR3 amino acids: CASISGRAAYGYTF. Here the CDR3 DNA reads TGTGCCAGCATCTCCGGCAGGGCCGCCTATGGCTACACCTTC.

This chain links TRBV5-1 with TRBJ1-1; the match to TRBD1 covers 11 bases. Germline assignment: CDR1 SGHRS and CDR2 YFSETQ. The CDR3 contains 17 residues. V dropped 4 bases and J dropped 3; count of bases not matched to a gene: 11. CDR3 in DNA: TGCGCCAGCAGCCCCCCCGGGACAGGGGGTCTGGACACTGAAGCTTTCTTT. Translated: CASSPPGTGGLDTEAFF. The complete variable domain, with remaining parts taken from reference TRBV5-1 and TRBJ1-1, reads KAGVTQTPRYLIKTRGQQVTLSCSPISGHRSVSWYQQTPGQGLQFLFEYFSETQRNKGNFPGRFSGRQFSNSRSEMNVSTLELGDSALYLCASSPPGTGGLDTEAFFGQGTRLTVV.

The chain combines TRBV30 with TRBJ1-6; D perhaps matches TRBD1 (5 bases). Germline loops: CDR1 GTSNPN, CDR2 SVGIG (reference sequence). This CDR3 has 14 residues. Trimming took 8 bases from V and 10 from J, leaving 21 bases between them. CDR3 amino acids: CAGLEGPDVSPLHF. The CDR3 nucleotides read TGTGCCGGACTTGAGGGACCGGACGTGTCACCCCTCCACTTT. Full variable domain (rest looked up from reference TRBV30 and TRBJ1-6): SQTIHQWPATLVQPVGSPLSLECTVEGTSNPNLYWYRQAAGRGLQLLFYSVGIGQISSEVPQNLSASRPQDRQFILSSKKLLLSDSGFYLCAGLEGPDVSPLHFGNGTRLTVT.

This chain uses TRBV28 with TRBJ1-5, with 8 bases matching TRBD1. The CDR3 extends over 15 amino acids. The V and J ends lost 5 bases and 2 bases, in that order; junction bases with no gene match: 5. CDR1 and CDR2 from the germline V gene are MDHEN and SYDVKM. In DNA, the CDR3 is TGTGCCAGCAGTCCAATGACAGGGGGCAATCAGCCCCAGCATTTT. Translating it yields CASSPMTGGNQPQHF. Supplemented by reference TRBV28 and TRBJ1-5, the full variable domain reads DVKVTQSSRYLVKRTGEKVFLECVQDMDHENMFWYRQDPGLGLRLIYFSYDVKMKEKGDIPEGYSVSREKKERFSLILESASTNQTSMYLCASSPMTGGNQPQHFGDGTRLSIL.

The chain links TRBV7-2 to TRBJ2-7; tentative D call: TRBD1 (6 bases). V was cut by 5 bases and J by 1 base, with 24 bases left in between. The V gene's germline CDR1 is SGHTA and CDR2 FQGNSA. CDR3 length equals 18 residues. CDR3 amino acids: CASSPALWRQGPSYEQYF. The CDR3 bases are TGTGCCAGCAGCCCTGCTCTTTGGAGGCAGGGGCCTTCCTACGAGCAGTACTTC. Using reference TRBV7-2 and TRBJ2-7 for the parts outside the CDR3, the full variable domain is GAGVSQSPSNKVTEKGKDVELRCDPISGHTALYWYRQSLGQGLEFLIYFQGNSAPDKSGLPSDRFSAERTGGSVSTLTIQRTQQEDSAVYLCASSPALWRQGPSYEQYFGPGTRLTVT.

The V call is TRBV5-1, the J call TRBJ2-3, with D perhaps TRBD2 (6 bases). Trimming pared 5 bases from V and 3 bases from J, leaving 13 bases between. Per the germline V gene, CDR1 is SGHRS and CDR2 is YFSETQ. The CDR3 length is 14 residues. Here the CDR3 DNA reads TGCGCCAGCAGGGGGGGAGTAATTACAGATACGCAGTATTTT. Translation gives CASRGGVITDTQYF.